Listed here are 20 T cell receptor beta chains from one sample, sequenced in a study of cytomegalovirus exposure and HLA in healthy donors. PCR primers comprised 60 Vbeta and 13 Jbeta primers. TCRdb's table, derived via immunoSEQ multiplex PCR, lists solely in-frame clones and lacks some. The table lists 150,000 to 200,000 clones, 65% to 85% of them singletons. Input material: PBMCs. These receptors were obtained from a woman between 40 and 50 years old in good health and CMV-seropositive.

This clone was found once. V usage is TRBV5-1 and J usage is TRBJ1-3, with D tentatively TRBD1 (6 bases). Trimming shortened V by 4 bases and J by 4 bases, and 15 bases separated the two germline ends. The CDR3 length is 15 residues. CDR1 SGHRS and CDR2 YFSETQ come from the germline V gene. CDR3 residues: CASSQTGQFGNTIYF. Here the CDR3 DNA reads TGCGCCAGCAGCCAAACCGGACAGTTCGGAAACACCATATATTTT. The complete variable domain, with remaining parts taken from reference TRBV5-1 and TRBJ1-3, reads KAGVTQTPRYLIKTRGQQVTLSCSPISGHRSVSWYQQTPGQGLQFLFEYFSETQRNKGNFPGRFSGRQFSNSRSEMNVSTLELGDSALYLCASSQTGQFGNTIYFGEGSWLTVV.

In regard to this clone: Other DNA sequences in the same sample also yield this CDR3. The gene calls are TRBV28 and TRBJ2-1; tentatively, D is TRBD2 (5 bases). With 3 bases removed from V and 2 bases from J, the gap between germline ends came to 11 bases. The CDR3 spans 15 residues. CDR1 is MDHEN, CDR2 SYDVKM, per germline. The DNA of the CDR3 is TGTGCCAGCAGTTTCCCCGGGGTCCCCTACAATGAGCAGTTCTTC. It codes for CASSFPGVPYNEQFF.

The chain joins TRBV30 to TRBJ1-3; D gene uncertain. The CDR3 has 12 residues. Germline-derived CDR1 and CDR2 are GTSNPN and SVGIG (reference sequence). Trimming pared 3 bases from V and 4 bases from J, leaving 7 bases between. The CDR3 nucleotides are TGTGCCTGGAGGAGGGAGGGAAACACCATATATTTT. Translation: CAWRREGNTIYF.

This sequence joins TRBV5-4 and TRBJ2-5; no reliable D call. V was pared by 0 bases and J by 3 bases, with 6 bases between. The CDR3 covers 13 residues. Germline V gives CDR1 SGHNT, CDR2 YYREEE (reference sequence). CDR3 in amino acids: CASSLDAEETQYF. Here the CDR3 DNA reads TGTGCCAGCAGCTTGGACGCGGAAGAGACCCAGTACTTC.

The chain has TRBV5-4 and TRBJ1-1; 7 nucleotides agree with TRBD1. Germline lookup yields CDR1 SGHNT and CDR2 YYREEE (reference sequence). J gave up 3 bases and V 5 bases, and 7 bases lay outside the gene matches. The CDR3 spans 14 residues. The CDR3 DNA reads TGTGCCAGCAGGCAAACAGGGGCGGACACTGAAGCTTTCTTT. Its translation: CASRQTGADTEAFF.

The gene calls are TRBV2 and TRBJ2-5, with D tentatively TRBD2 (7 bases). This CDR3 is built from 13 residues. Germline CDR1 is SNHLY and CDR2 is FYNNEI. With 5 bases removed from V and 11 bases from J, the gap between germline ends came to 18 bases. The CDR3 nucleotides are TGTGCCAGCAGTTTGGGGGGGGGCGGCCAGCAGTACTTC. Translating gives CASSLGGGGQQYF.

The chain joins TRBV29-1 to TRBJ2-3, with TRBD2 identical over 8 bases. J lost 5 bases, V lost 7 bases, and 8 bases had no gene match. The CDR3 covers 13 residues. The germline V gene has CDR1 SQVTM and CDR2 ANQGSEA. The CDR3 bases are TGCAGCGCCGGGGGGCTAGCGGGAGATACGCAGTATTTT. This translates into CSAGGLAGDTQYF.

The genes are TRBV29-1 and TRBJ1-1; D perhaps matches TRBD1 (6 bases). The CDR3 totals 15 residues. CDR1 is SQVTM and CDR2 is ANQGSEA in the germline V gene. V shed 4 bases and J shed 1 base, with 16 bases lying between them. The CDR3 DNA follows: TGCAGCGTTGTCTTGATCGGGACACCGAACACTGAAGCTTTCTTT. It codes for CSVVLIGTPNTEAFF.

Regarding this clone: One end of the junction does not line up with germline, which may come from a read error. This chain connects TRBV6-1 to TRBJ2-6; D is perhaps TRBD1 (5 bases). CDR3 length: 15 residues. Germline lookup yields CDR1 MNHNS and CDR2 SASEGT. The CDR3 is CASSERTAGANGLTF. DNA of the CDR3: TGTGCCAGCAGTGAAAGGACGGCTGGGGCCAACGGCCTGACTTTC.

The V gene is TRBV6-1, the J gene TRBJ1-2; 9 positions agree with TRBD1. The V gene's germline CDR1 is MNHNS and CDR2 SASEGT. V shed 4 bases and J 7 bases; nucleotides not matched to a gene: 7. The CDR3 has 14 residues. DNA for the CDR3: TGTGCCAGCAGTGTAACCACAGGGGGCAGTGGCTACACCTTC. Its protein is CASSVTTGGSGYTF.

This chain links TRBV5-4 with TRBJ2-5, with TRBD2 identical over 8 bases. Germline V gene data show CDR1 as SGHNT and CDR2 as YYREEE (reference sequence). V gave up 3 bases and J gave up 5 bases; unmatched junction bases: 3. There are 13 residues in the CDR3. In DNA, the CDR3 is TGTGCCAGCAGCTCTGGACTAGCCGAGACCCAGTACTTC. As protein: CASSSGLAETQYF.

The chain joins TRBV18 to TRBJ1-2, with a weak D call TRBD1 (5 bases). Germline loops: CDR1 KGHSH, CDR2 LQKENI. The CDR3 has 15 residues. V lost 2 bases, J lost 4 bases, and 14 bases lay in between. The CDR3 DNA reads TGTGCCAGCTCACCAGGGTCGGACACCTCCTATGGCTACACCTTC. Protein sequence: CASSPGSDTSYGYTF.

The V call is TRBV6-1, the J call TRBJ1-6; 9 nucleotides match TRBD1. Trimming cost V 6 bases and J 7 bases; bases outside gene matches: 1. CDR1 is MNHNS, CDR2 SASEGT, per germline. This CDR3 is 13 amino acids long. The CDR3 sequence is CASRGTGNSPLHF. CDR3 bases: TGTGCCAGCAGAGGGACAGGGAATTCACCCCTCCACTTT.

This clone has a handful of counts. The chain recombines TRBV6-1 with TRBJ1-2, with TRBD1 identical over 10 bases. V shed 6 bases and J 6 bases; nucleotides not matched to a gene: 4. Germline CDR1 MNHNS, CDR2 SASEGT. The CDR3 totals 13 residues. The CDR3 DNA is TGTGCCAGCAGAATTGACAGGGGGCATGGCTACACCTTC. It is translated as CASRIDRGHGYTF.

A few counts support this clone. V is TRBV12-5 and J is TRBJ2-6, with 7 bases aligning to TRBD1. The germline CDR1 and CDR2 sequences are LGHNT and FRNRAP. The CDR3 has 15 residues. Trimming at V came to 5 bases and at J to 2 bases, leaving 3 bases not matched to a gene. Here the CDR3 reads CASGPGTAGANVLTF. The CDR3 region has the DNA TGTGCTAGTGGTCCCGGGACAGCTGGGGCCAACGTCCTGACTTTC.

The chain links TRBV10-3 to TRBJ2-3; 12 bases agree with TRBD2. The CDR3 covers 16 residues. After removal of 7 bases from V and 0 bases from J, the junction contained 5 bases not matched to a gene. Germline CDR1 is ENHRY and CDR2 is SYGVKD. CDR3 sequence: CAIKASGGASTDTQYF. The CDR3, as DNA: TGTGCCATCAAGGCTAGCGGGGGGGCTAGCACAGATACGCAGTATTTT.

In regard to this clone: At one boundary the junction diverges from the germline segment, which might be a read error. The chain couples TRBV27 to TRBJ2-4; 11 positions match TRBD2. CDR3 length: 12 residues. From germline, CDR1 is MNHEY and CDR2 SMNVEV (reference sequence). The CDR3 nucleotides are TGTGCCAGCAGTCGTAGCGGGGGGGCCCTACACTTC. Protein: CASSRSGGALHF.

This rearrangement joins TRBV5-1 to TRBJ2-7; 9 nucleotides match TRBD2. CDR3 size: 14 residues. The trim removed 0 bases at V and 6 bases at J, leaving 4 bases unmatched. Germline assignment: CDR1 SGHRS and CDR2 YFSETQ. This CDR3 is CASSLGAGGSEQYF. DNA of the CDR3: TGCGCCAGCAGCTTGGGAGCGGGGGGTTCCGAGCAGTACTTC.

The V and J genes are TRBV6-5 and TRBJ1-1, with 7 positions matching TRBD1. Germline V lookup: CDR1 MNHEY, CDR2 SVGAGI. The CDR3 spans 14 residues. With V trimmed by 7 bases and J by 4 bases, 9 bases remained unmatched. In DNA, the CDR3 is TGTGCCAGCATGACAGGGACGATGGCCACTGAAGCTTTCTTT. Translating it yields CASMTGTMATEAFF.

The rearrangement uses TRBV9 and TRBJ2-7, with D possibly being TRBD1 (5 bases). Germline V CDR1 and CDR2: SGDLS, YYNGEE. Trimming removed 2 bases from V and 6 bases from J, with 12 bases in between. This CDR3 has 13 residues. The CDR3 nucleotides are TGTGCCAGCAGCGTTACCCAGGGTCGCGAGCAGTACTTC. Protein product: CASSVTQGREQYF.